This T cell receptor beta chain was retrieved from a study of radiation and T cells in renal cell carcinoma. Study summary: Nephrectomy followed 15 Gy stereotactic body radiation by 4 weeks.

Points from the study as a whole: In blood, top tumor clones expanded by 2 weeks, shrinking by 4. Pretreatment tumor biopsies were lacking, so baseline clonotypes are unknown.

On this clone: Its specificity is not known.

Sample time point: baseline pretreatment blood. Stated treatment: 15 Gy SBRT to primary tumor, nephrectomy 4 weeks later. TCRdb's table, derived via immunoSEQ multiplex PCR, lists solely in-frame clones and lacks some. The repertoire consists of about 50,000 clones, with 65% to 90% occurring once and the leading ten covering 31%. The CDR3 loop spans 12 amino acids. CDR1 is WNHNN and CDR2 is SYGVQD in the germline V gene (reference sequence). With 4 bases removed from V and 2 bases from J, the gap between germline ends came to 5 bases. This TCR derives from a woman in her seventies with renal cell carcinoma. The material sequenced was blood, taken from a patient whose treatment included radiotherapy and nephrectomy. The chain couples TRBV10-1 to TRBJ2-5; possible D gene TRBD1, 5 bases. The CDR3 loop is CASSGTQETQYF. The CDR3 bases are TGCGCCAGCAGTGGGACACAAGAGACCCAGTACTTC.